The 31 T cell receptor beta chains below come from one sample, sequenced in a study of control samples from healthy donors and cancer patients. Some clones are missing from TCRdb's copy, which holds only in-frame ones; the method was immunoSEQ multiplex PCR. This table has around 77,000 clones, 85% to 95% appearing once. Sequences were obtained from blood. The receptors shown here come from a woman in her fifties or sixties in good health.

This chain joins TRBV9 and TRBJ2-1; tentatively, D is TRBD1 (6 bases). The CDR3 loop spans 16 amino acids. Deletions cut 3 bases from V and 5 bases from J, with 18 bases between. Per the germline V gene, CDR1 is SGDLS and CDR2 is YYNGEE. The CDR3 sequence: CASSGTGSSPHNEQFF. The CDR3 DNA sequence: TGTGCCAGCAGCGGAACAGGGTCCTCCCCCCACAATGAGCAGTTCTTC. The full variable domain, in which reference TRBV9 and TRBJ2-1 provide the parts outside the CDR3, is DSGVTQTPKHLITATGQRVTLRCSPRSGDLSVYWYQQSLDQGLQFLIQYYNGEERAKGNILERFSAQQFPDLHSELNLSSLELGDSALYFCASSGTGSSPHNEQFFGPGTRLTVL.

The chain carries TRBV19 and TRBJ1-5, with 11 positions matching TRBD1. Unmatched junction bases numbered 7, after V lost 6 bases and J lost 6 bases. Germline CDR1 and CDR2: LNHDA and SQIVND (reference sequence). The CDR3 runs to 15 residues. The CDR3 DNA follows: TGTGCCAGTAGCGGGACAGGGGGAGTAGGTCAGCCCCAGCATTTT. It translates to CASSGTGGVGQPQHF.

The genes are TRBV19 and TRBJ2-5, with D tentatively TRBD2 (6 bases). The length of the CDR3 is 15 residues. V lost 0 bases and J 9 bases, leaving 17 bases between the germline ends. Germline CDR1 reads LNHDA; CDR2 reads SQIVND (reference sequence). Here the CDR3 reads CASSIDTGGRVSQYF. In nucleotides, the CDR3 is TGTGCCAGTAGTATAGATACAGGAGGGCGAGTGTCCCAGTACTTC.

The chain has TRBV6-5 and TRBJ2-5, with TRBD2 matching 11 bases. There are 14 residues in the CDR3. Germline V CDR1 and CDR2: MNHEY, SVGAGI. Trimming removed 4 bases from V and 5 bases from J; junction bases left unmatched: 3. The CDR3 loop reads CASSSRTSGETQYF. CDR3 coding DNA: TGTGCCAGCAGTTCCCGGACTAGCGGGGAGACCCAGTACTTC.

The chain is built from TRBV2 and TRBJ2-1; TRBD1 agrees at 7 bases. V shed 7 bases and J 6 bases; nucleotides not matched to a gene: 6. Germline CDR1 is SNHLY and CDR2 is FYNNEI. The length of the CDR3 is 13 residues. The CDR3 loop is CASTLTGSNEQFF. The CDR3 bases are TGTGCCAGCACATTGACAGGGTCCAATGAGCAGTTCTTC. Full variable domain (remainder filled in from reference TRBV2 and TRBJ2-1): EPEVTQTPSHQVTQMGQEVILRCVPISNHLYFYWYRQILGQKVEFLVSFYNNEISEKSEIFDDQFSVERPDGSNFTLKIRSTKLEDSAMYFCASTLTGSNEQFFGPGTRLTVL.

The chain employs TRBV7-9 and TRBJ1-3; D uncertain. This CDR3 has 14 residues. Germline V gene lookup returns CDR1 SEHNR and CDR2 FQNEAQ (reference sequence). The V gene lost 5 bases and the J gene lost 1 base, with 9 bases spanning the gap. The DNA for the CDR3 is TGTGCCAGCAGCCCACCCGAGTCTGGAAACACCATATATTTT. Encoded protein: CASSPPESGNTIYF.

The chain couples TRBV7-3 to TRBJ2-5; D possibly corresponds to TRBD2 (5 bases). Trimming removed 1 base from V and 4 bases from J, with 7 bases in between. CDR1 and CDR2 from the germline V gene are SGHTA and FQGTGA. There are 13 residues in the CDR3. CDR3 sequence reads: CASSLIEGETQYF. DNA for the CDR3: TGTGCCAGCAGCTTAATCGAGGGAGAGACCCAGTACTTC.

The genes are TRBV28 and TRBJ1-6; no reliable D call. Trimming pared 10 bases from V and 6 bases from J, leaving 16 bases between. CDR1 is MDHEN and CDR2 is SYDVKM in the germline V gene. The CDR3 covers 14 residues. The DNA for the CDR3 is TGTGCCACCCAACGAGGCCAGCCTAATTCACCCCTCCACTTT. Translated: CATQRGQPNSPLHF.

The CDR3 sequence: CASSYNVNTEAFF. The DNA of the CDR3 is TGTGCCAGCAGTTACAATGTGAACACTGAAGCTTTCTTT. The chain joins TRBV6-5 to TRBJ1-1; D gene uncertain. This CDR3 spans 13 amino acids. CDR1 and CDR2 from the germline V gene are MNHEY and SVGAGI. The germline V and J ends were trimmed by 2 bases and 0 bases, with 4 bases remaining between them.

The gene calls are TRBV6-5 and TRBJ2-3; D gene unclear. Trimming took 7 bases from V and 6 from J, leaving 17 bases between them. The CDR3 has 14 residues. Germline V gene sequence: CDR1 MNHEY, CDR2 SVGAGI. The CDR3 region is CASNWALPGDTQYF. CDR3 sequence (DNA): TGTGCCAGCAATTGGGCCCTCCCCGGCGATACGCAGTATTTT.

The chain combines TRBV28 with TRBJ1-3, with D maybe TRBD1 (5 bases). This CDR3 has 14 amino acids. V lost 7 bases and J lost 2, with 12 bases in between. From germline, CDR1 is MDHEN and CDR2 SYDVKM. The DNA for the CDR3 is TGTGCCAGCACCTCTCGGGGGGCTGGAAACACCATATATTTT. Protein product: CASTSRGAGNTIYF.

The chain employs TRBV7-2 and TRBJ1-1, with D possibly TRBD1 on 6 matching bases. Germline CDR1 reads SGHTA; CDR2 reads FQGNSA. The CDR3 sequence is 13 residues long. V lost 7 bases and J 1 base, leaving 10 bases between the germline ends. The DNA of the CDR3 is TGTGCCAGCACCCCACAGGGGAACACTGAAGCTTTCTTT. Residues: CASTPQGNTEAFF. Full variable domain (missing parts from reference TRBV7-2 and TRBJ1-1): GAGVSQSPSNKVTEKGKDVELRCDPISGHTALYWYRQSLGQGLEFLIYFQGNSAPDKSGLPSDRFSAERTGGSVSTLTIQRTQQEDSAVYLCASTPQGNTEAFFGQGTRLTVV.

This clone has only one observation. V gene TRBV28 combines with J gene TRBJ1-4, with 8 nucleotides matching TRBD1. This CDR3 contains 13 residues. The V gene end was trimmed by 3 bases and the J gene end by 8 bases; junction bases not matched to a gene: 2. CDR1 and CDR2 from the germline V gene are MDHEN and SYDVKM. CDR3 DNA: TGTGCCAGCAGTTTCCCAGGGGGCGAAAAACTGTTTTTT. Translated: CASSFPGGEKLFF.

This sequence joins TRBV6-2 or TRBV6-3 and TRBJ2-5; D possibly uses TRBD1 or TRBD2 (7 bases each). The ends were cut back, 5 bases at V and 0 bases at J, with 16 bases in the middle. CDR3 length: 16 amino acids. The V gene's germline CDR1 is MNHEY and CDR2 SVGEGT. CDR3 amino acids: CASSRGLAANQETQYF. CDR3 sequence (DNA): TGTGCCAGCAGTAGGGGGCTAGCGGCTAACCAAGAGACCCAGTACTTC.

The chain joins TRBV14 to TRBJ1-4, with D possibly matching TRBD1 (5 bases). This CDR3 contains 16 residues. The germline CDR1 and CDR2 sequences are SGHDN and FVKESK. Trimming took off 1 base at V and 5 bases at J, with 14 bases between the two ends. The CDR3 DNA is TGTGCCAGCAGCCAAGGAATAAGGGGTCGGAATGAAAAACTGTTTTTT. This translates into CASSQGIRGRNEKLFF.

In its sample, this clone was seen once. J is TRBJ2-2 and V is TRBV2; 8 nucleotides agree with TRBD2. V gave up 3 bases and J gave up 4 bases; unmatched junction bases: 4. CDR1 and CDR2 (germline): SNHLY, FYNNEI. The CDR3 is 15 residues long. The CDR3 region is CASSEGLGPTGELFF. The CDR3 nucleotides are TGTGCCAGCAGTGAGGGACTAGGCCCCACCGGGGAGCTGTTTTTT.

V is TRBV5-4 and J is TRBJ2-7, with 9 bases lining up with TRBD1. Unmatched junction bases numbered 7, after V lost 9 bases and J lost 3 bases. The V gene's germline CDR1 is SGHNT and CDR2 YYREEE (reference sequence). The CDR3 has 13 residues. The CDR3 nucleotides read TGTGCCACGTTCCGGGACAGGGTCTACGAGCAGTACTTC. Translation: CATFRDRVYEQYF.

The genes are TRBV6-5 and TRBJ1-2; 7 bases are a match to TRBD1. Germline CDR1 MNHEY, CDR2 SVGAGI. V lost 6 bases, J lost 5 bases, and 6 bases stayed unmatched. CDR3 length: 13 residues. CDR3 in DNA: TGTGCCAGCAGCCTGGGACAGAATTATGGCTACACCTTC. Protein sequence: CASSLGQNYGYTF.

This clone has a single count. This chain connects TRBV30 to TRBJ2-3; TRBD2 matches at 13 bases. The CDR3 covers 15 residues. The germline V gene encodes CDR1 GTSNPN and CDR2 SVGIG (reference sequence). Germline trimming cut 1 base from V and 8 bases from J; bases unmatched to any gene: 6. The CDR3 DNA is TGTGCCTGGAGTGGACTAGCGGGAGGATTGGCTACGCAGTATTTT. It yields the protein CAWSGLAGGLATQYF. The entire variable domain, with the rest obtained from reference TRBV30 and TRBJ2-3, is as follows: SQTIHQWPATLVQPVGSPLSLECTVEGTSNPNLYWYRQAAGRGLQLLFYSVGIGQISSEVPQNLSASRPQDRQFILSSKKLLLSDSGFYLCAWSGLAGGLATQYFGPGTRLTVL.

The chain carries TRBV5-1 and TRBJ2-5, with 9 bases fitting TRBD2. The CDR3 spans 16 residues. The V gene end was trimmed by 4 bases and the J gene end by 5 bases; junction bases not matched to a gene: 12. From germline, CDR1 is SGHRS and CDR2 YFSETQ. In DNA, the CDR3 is TGCGCCAGCAGCCTCGACTTGGGCGGGAGGGGCGAGACCCAGTACTTC. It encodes CASSLDLGGRGETQYF.

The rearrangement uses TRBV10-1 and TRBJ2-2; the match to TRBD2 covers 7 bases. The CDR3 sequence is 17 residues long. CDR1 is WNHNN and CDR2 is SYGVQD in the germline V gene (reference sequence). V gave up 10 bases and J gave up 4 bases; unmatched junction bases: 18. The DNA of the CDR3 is TGCGCCACCCTCCCACCACCTCGCGGGAGTTTCACCGGGGAGCTGTTTTTT. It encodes CATLPPPRGSFTGELFF.

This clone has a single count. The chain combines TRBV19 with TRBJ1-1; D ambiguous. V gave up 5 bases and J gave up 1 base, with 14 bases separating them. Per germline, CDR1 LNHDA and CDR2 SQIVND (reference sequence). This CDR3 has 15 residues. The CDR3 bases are TGTGCCAGTAGTGTCGGACGGATATCGAACACTGAAGCTTTCTTT. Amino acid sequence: CASSVGRISNTEAFF.

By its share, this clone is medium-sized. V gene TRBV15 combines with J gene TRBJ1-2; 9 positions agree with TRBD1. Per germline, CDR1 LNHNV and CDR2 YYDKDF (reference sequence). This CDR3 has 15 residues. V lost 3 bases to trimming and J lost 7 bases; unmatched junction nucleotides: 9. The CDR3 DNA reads TGTGCCACCAGCAGGGGACAGGGTCCCCAGCGTGGCTACACCTTC. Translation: CATSRGQGPQRGYTF.

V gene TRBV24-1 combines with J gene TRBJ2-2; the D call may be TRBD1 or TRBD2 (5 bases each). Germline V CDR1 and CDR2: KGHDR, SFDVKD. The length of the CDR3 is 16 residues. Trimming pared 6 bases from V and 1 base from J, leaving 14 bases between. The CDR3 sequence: CATSMTGAVNTGELFF. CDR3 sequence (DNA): TGTGCCACCAGTATGACCGGGGCAGTGAACACCGGGGAGCTGTTTTTT.

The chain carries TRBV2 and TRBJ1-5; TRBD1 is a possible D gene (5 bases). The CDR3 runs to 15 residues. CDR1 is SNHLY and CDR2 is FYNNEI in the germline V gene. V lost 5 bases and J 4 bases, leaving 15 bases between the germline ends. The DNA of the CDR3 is TGTGCCAGCAGTTACAGCCGGGGGGGGAATCAGCCCCAGCATTTT. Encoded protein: CASSYSRGGNQPQHF.

CDR3 region: CASSFDMNTEAFF. In DNA, the CDR3 is TGTGCCAGCAGCTTCGACATGAACACTGAAGCTTTCTTT. This chain links TRBV7-9 with TRBJ1-1; D is uncertain. This CDR3 has 13 residues. V shed 3 bases and J shed 0 bases, with 5 bases lying between them. From germline, CDR1 is SEHNR and CDR2 FQNEAQ (reference sequence).

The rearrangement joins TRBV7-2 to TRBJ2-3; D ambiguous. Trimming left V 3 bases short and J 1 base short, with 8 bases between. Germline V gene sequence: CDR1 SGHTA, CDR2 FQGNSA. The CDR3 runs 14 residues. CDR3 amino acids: CASSFDGGTDTQYF. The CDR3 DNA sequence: TGTGCCAGCAGCTTTGACGGAGGCACAGATACGCAGTATTTT.

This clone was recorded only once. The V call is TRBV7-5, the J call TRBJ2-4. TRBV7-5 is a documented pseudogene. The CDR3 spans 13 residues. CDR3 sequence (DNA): TGTGCCAGACAGGGACCAGGCAAAAACATTCAGTACTTC. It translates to CARQGPGKNIQYF.

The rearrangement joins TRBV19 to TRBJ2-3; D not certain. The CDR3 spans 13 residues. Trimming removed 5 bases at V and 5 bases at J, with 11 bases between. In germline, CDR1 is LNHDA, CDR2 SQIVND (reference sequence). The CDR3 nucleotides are TGTGCCAGTAGTTATCGTCCGGGAGATACGCAGTATTTT. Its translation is CASSYRPGDTQYF.

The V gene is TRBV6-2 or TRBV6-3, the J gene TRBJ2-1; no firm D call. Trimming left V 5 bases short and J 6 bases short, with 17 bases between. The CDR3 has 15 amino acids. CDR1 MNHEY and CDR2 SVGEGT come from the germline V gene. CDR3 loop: CASSHNTLRANEQFF. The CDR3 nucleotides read TGTGCCAGCAGTCACAACACTCTAAGGGCCAATGAGCAGTTCTTC.

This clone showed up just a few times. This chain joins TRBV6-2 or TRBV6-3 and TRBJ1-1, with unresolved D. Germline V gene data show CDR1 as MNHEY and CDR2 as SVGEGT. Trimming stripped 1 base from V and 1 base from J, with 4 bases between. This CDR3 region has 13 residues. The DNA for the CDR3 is TGTGCCAGCAGTTACTTGGAGAACACTGAAGCTTTCTTT. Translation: CASSYLENTEAFF.